This T cell receptor beta chain was sequenced for a study of blood T cells in healthy people across ages. Trimming took off 0 bases at V and 0 bases at J, with 6 bases between the two ends. Germline values: CDR1 SGHKS, CDR2 YYEKEE (reference sequence). This CDR3 is built from 14 residues. This clonotype has just a few counts. Next came a second PCR, run for about 6 to 11 cycles, which used a sample-barcoded 5' primer along with a J-beta primer mix. TCRdb processed the 5' RACE reads anew with MiXCR; each CDR3 protein has one entry. The sample lists under 1 million distinct CDR3 sequences, roughly 44% occurring once.

The sequence was collected from a man aged 55 to 70 in good health. The chain has TRBV5-5 and TRBJ1-1; D ambiguous. The sequencing sample was made of blood. CDR3 amino acids: CASSLGDMNTEAFF. Written as DNA, the CDR3 is TGTGCCAGCAGCTTGGGGGATATGAACACTGAAGCTTTCTTT.